Below, one T cell receptor (beta chain) is given with its context. The protocol was immunoSEQ multiplex PCR, while the TCRdb copy is restricted to in-frame clones and leaves out a portion. This sample has almost 400,000 clones, with approximately 91% found just once. The source of the sample is a study of Ad26.COV2.S vaccination and SARS-CoV-2 variants. Study-level background: Participants got Ad26.COV2.S intramuscularly, once or twice 56 days apart.

This CDR3 spans 15 amino acids. The germline gives CDR1 MNHEY, CDR2 SVGAGI. With V trimmed by 7 bases and J by 0 bases, 2 bases remained unmatched. The treatment was: 15 to 20 received Ad26.COV2.S at low or high dose, single or two shots; about 5 received placebo; per-sample allocation not given. Following the first vaccine or placebo injection, samples were taken on day 63. An adult aged 18-55 years in Boston served as the donor. The chain is built from TRBV6-5 and TRBJ2-6; 8 bases line up with TRBD1. This clonotype was sampled from a person between 18 and 60 years old who received the Ad26.COV2.S COVID-19 vaccine or a placebo. Sequences were derived from peripheral blood, sampled in a trial of Ad26.COV2.S vaccine versus placebo. CDR3 nucleotides: TGTGCCAGCAATACAGGGGGCTCTGGGGCCAACGTCCTGACTTTC. Amino acids: CASNTGGSGANVLTF.